The 20 T cell receptor beta chains presented below share a single source sample, sequenced in a study of T cell clones after liver transplantation. Assay used: immunoSEQ multiplex PCR; TCRdb lists only in-frame clones, some missing. The table includes 80,000 or so clones, roughly four fifths detected once. The source was CD4+ T cells from blood, collected 45 to 46 months after liver transplant. The receptor set was obtained from a human patient who received a liver transplant. Some T cells may be provided by the graft donor.

In DNA, the CDR3 is TGTGCCACACGGGGGGGTGGCACTGAAGCTTTCTTT. This gives the protein CATRGGGTEAFF. This rearrangement joins TRBV28 to TRBJ1-1; a weak D match, TRBD1 (5 bases). Trimming took off 10 bases at V and 4 bases at J, with 13 bases between the two ends. Germline CDR1 is MDHEN and CDR2 is SYDVKM. The CDR3 length is 12 residues.

The chain has TRBV4-2 and TRBJ2-3, with D possibly matching TRBD2 (6 bases). This CDR3 comprises 16 residues. V was shortened by 3 bases and J by 3 bases, with 16 bases between the two germline ends. CDR1 LGHNA and CDR2 YNFKEQ come from the germline V gene. The CDR3 is CASSQQLALGTDTQYF. In DNA, the CDR3 is TGTGCCAGCAGCCAGCAACTAGCCCTGGGGACAGATACGCAGTATTTT.

The chain carries TRBV19 and TRBJ1-4, with D unclear. The CDR3 is 16 amino acids. Germline V gene sequence: CDR1 LNHDA, CDR2 SQIVND (reference sequence). The V end lost 6 bases, the J end lost 4 bases, and 18 bases lay between the germline ends. In DNA, the CDR3 is TGTGCCAGTAGCCCGCGAGGGAGGCAGTATAATGAAAAACTGTTTTTT. This translates into CASSPRGRQYNEKLFF.

Comment on this clone: Distinct nucleotide sequences in the sample also encode this CDR3. This sequence joins TRBV6-5 and TRBJ2-2; 7 bases fit TRBD1. Losses at the gene ends were 3 bases for V and 5 bases for J; bases not matched to a gene: 6. The germline gives CDR1 MNHEY, CDR2 SVGAGI. CDR3 length: 15 amino acids. The CDR3 sequence is CASSYEGRGTGELFF. For the CDR3, the DNA is TGTGCCAGCAGTTATGAGGGCAGGGGGACCGGGGAGCTGTTTTTT.

This clone was detected only a few times. The chain combines TRBV7-9 with TRBJ2-7; TRBD1 agrees at 9 bases. CDR3 length equals 16 residues. After removal of 1 base from V and 0 bases from J, the junction contained 4 bases not matched to a gene. Germline V gene data show CDR1 as SEHNR and CDR2 as FQNEAQ (reference sequence). The CDR3 region has the DNA TGTGCCAGCAGCTTAGTGGTGACAGGGGGCTCCTACGAGCAGTACTTC. This encodes CASSLVVTGGSYEQYF. Full variable domain (rest looked up from reference TRBV7-9 and TRBJ2-7): DTGVSQNPRHKITKRGQNVTFRCDPISEHNRLYWYRQTLGQGPEFLTYFQNEAQLEKSRLLSDRFSAERPKGSFSTLEIQRTEQGDSAMYLCASSLVVTGGSYEQYFGPGTRLTVT.

The chain couples TRBV6-5 to TRBJ2-7, with D possibly being TRBD1 (5 bases). V lost 2 bases and J 1 base, leaving 12 bases between the germline ends. Germline-derived CDR1 and CDR2 are MNHEY and SVGAGI. The CDR3 consists of 15 residues. The chain's CDR3 is CASSYRGDESYEQYF. The CDR3 DNA follows: TGTGCCAGCAGTTACAGGGGTGATGAGTCCTACGAGCAGTACTTC.

The chain couples TRBV5-4 to TRBJ2-5; 7 bases line up with TRBD2. Germline V gives CDR1 SGHNT, CDR2 YYREEE (reference sequence). The CDR3 has 14 residues. V shed 0 bases, J shed 7 bases, and the junction held 6 bases outside the gene matches. CDR3 nucleotides: TGTGCCAGCAGCTTGGGACAGCGGGAAGGGACCCAGTACTTC. This encodes CASSLGQREGTQYF.

The chain couples TRBV19 to TRBJ2-3; 11 nucleotides match TRBD2. Trimming at V came to 6 bases and at J to 4 bases, leaving 9 bases not matched to a gene. Germline CDR1 LNHDA, CDR2 SQIVND (reference sequence). CDR3 length: 16 amino acids. CDR3 protein: CASRGRGLAVADTQYF. CDR3 DNA sequence: TGTGCCAGTAGGGGACGGGGACTAGCGGTGGCAGATACGCAGTATTTT.

The chain uses TRBV10-2 and TRBJ2-4; 12 bases map to TRBD2. There are 19 residues in the CDR3. V was clipped by 7 bases and J by 0 bases; unmatched bases: 13. CDR1 is WSHSY and CDR2 is SAAADI in the germline V gene. CDR3 coding DNA: TGCGCCAGCACCAGGAGACTAGCGGGAGAACCCCTAGCCAAAAACATTCAGTACTTC. Translation gives CASTRRLAGEPLAKNIQYF.

The sample holds many counts of this clone. This sequence joins TRBV19 and TRBJ1-5, with a weak D call TRBD1 (5 bases). V was pared by 8 bases and J by 1 base, with 18 bases between. Germline CDR1 reads LNHDA; CDR2 reads SQIVND (reference sequence). The CDR3 extends over 16 amino acids. The CDR3 is CASLRKGGESNQPQHF. The DNA for the CDR3 is TGTGCCAGTCTTCGTAAGGGAGGGGAAAGCAATCAGCCCCAGCATTTT.

The chain links TRBV28 to TRBJ2-3; TRBD2 might be the D (5 bases). The CDR3 has 16 amino acids. Per the germline V gene, CDR1 is MDHEN and CDR2 is SYDVKM. The V end lost 5 bases, the J end lost 4 bases, and 19 bases lay between the germline ends. The CDR3 coding sequence is TGTGCCAGCAGTCCCGTGGGGATAGGACTCGCAGATACGCAGTATTTT. It translates to CASSPVGIGLADTQYF.

In this sample, this clone turned up a few times. This chain joins TRBV19 and TRBJ2-3, with 7 bases identical to TRBD1. The CDR3 has 15 residues. Germline V gene lookup returns CDR1 LNHDA and CDR2 SQIVND (reference sequence). The ends lost 4 bases at V and 1 base at J; junction bases unmatched: 5. The CDR3 DNA reads as TGTGCCAGTAGTAGGAGACAGGGTGGCACAGATACGCAGTATTTT. Protein product: CASSRRQGGTDTQYF.

V gene TRBV6-1 combines with J gene TRBJ1-2; 12 bases are shared with TRBD1. With V trimmed by 4 bases and J by 4 bases, 4 bases remained unmatched. Germline V gene sequence: CDR1 MNHNS, CDR2 SASEGT. The CDR3 totals 15 residues. CDR3 sequence (DNA): TGTGCCAGCAGTGCGGGACAGGGGGCGATCTATGGCTACACCTTC. Amino acids: CASSAGQGAIYGYTF.

This clone occurred a few times. The chain joins TRBV11-2 to TRBJ1-1; unclear D gene. The CDR3 runs to 15 residues. CDR1 is SGHAT, CDR2 FQNNGV, per germline. V was pared by 5 bases and J by 11 bases, with 24 bases between. CDR3 protein: CASSPPGGQPEGAFF. The CDR3 nucleotides are TGTGCCAGCAGCCCTCCGGGCGGGCAGCCCGAGGGCGCTTTCTTT. Together with reference TRBV11-2 and TRBJ1-1, the CDR3 gives the full variable domain: EAGVAQSPRYKIIEKRQSVAFWCNPISGHATLYWYQQILGQGPKLLIQFQNNGVVDDSQLPKDRFSAERLKGVDSTLKIQPAKLEDSAVYLCASSPPGGQPEGAFFGQGTRLTVV.

This clone was seen only once. An end of the junction does not agree with germline; a read error may underlie this. CDR3 sequence: CASSHAGTGQPQHF. The CDR3 region has the DNA TGCGCCAGCAGCCACGCGGGGACGGGGCAGCCCCAGCATTTT. The chain links TRBV5-8 to TRBJ1-5; tentative D call: TRBD1 (5 bases). Germline-derived CDR1 and CDR2 are SGHTS and YDEGEE. The CDR3 is 14 amino acids.

This clone has a single count. The gene calls are TRBV4-1 and TRBJ2-4; D not resolved. Germline CDR1 MGHRA, CDR2 YSYEKL. This CDR3 comprises 16 residues. The ends were cut back, 0 bases at V and 0 bases at J, with 9 bases in the middle. CDR3 nucleotide sequence: TGCGCCAGCAGCCAAGATGACTTCGTAGCCAAAAACATTCAGTACTTC. As protein: CASSQDDFVAKNIQYF.

V is TRBV19 and J is TRBJ2-6; 9 nucleotides align to TRBD1. J gave up 12 bases and V 3 bases, and 9 bases lay outside the gene matches. Germline CDR1 reads LNHDA; CDR2 reads SQIVND (reference sequence). The CDR3 contains 15 residues. The CDR3 reads CASSMGGTGLSVLTF. The CDR3 bases are TGTGCCAGTAGTATGGGTGGGACAGGGTTATCCGTCCTGACTTTC.

The chain carries TRBV7-2 and TRBJ1-5; 7 bases match TRBD1. CDR1 and CDR2 (germline): SGHTA, FQGNSA. This CDR3 has 17 residues. The V segment lost 2 bases and the J segment 2 bases; nucleotides outside the gene matches: 9. This CDR3 reads CASSLNTGASGNQPQHF. CDR3 DNA sequence: TGTGCCAGCAGCTTAAATACAGGGGCGTCTGGCAATCAGCCCCAGCATTTT.

The chain carries TRBV19 and TRBJ1-5, with 9 bases lining up with TRBD1. Germline V CDR1 and CDR2: LNHDA, SQIVND (reference sequence). With V trimmed by 5 bases and J by 5 bases, 10 bases remained unmatched. The CDR3 loop spans 16 amino acids. The CDR3 region is CASSYRDRAHHQPQHF. The DNA for the CDR3 is TGTGCCAGTAGTTACCGGGACAGGGCCCATCATCAGCCCCAGCATTTT.

This chain joins TRBV6-1 and TRBJ1-2, with 7 bases lining up with TRBD1. Looked up from germline, CDR1 is MNHNS and CDR2 is SASEGT. The J segment lost 6 bases and the V segment lost 6 bases, leaving 7 bases of the junction unmatched. This CDR3 is built from 13 residues. DNA for the CDR3: TGTGCCAGCAGGGAGACAGGGCAAAATGGCTACACCTTC. Encoded protein: CASRETGQNGYTF.